Below, 23 T cell receptor beta chains from the same sample are listed, as sequenced in a study of blood T cell repertoires in COVID-19. TCRdb's copy holds only in-frame clones and misses some; the assay was immunoSEQ multiplex PCR. Among roughly 100,000 clones listed, 87% were seen once. The sequenced material came from peripheral blood. The receptors derive from a man aged 50 to 60 with active COVID-19.

This chain connects TRBV27 to TRBJ1-1; D might be TRBD1 (6 bases). The V and J ends lost 6 bases and 4 bases respectively, with 15 bases between them. This CDR3 is built from 14 residues. Germline V CDR1 and CDR2: MNHEY, SMNVEV (reference sequence). The chain's CDR3 is CASRGRQAGTEAFF. As DNA, the CDR3 is TGTGCCAGCAGGGGGAGACAGGCGGGCACTGAAGCTTTCTTT.

The chain links TRBV5-4 to TRBJ1-2; 8 bases are shared with TRBD1. J gave up 4 bases and V 7 bases, and 9 bases lay outside the gene matches. Germline loops: CDR1 SGHNT, CDR2 YYREEE (reference sequence). This CDR3 comprises 14 residues. CDR3 nucleotide sequence: TGTGCCAGCGTAGGATTAACAGGGGGCTATGGCTACACCTTC. It codes for CASVGLTGGYGYTF.

The V and J genes are TRBV5-1 and TRBJ1-4, with a tentative D call TRBD1 (5 bases). Germline CDR1 SGHRS, CDR2 YFSETQ. The CDR3 is made up of 18 amino acids. The V and J ends lost 4 bases and 2 bases respectively, with 21 bases between them. CDR3 DNA: TGCGCCAGCAGCCCTACCCGGGACTCTCGATTCACTAATGAAAAACTGTTTTTT. This codes for CASSPTRDSRFTNEKLFF.

The V call is TRBV7-3, the J call TRBJ2-7; D may be TRBD2 (5 bases). The length of the CDR3 is 13 residues. Germline V CDR1 and CDR2: SGHTA, FQGTGA. Trimming left V 7 bases short and J 5 bases short, with 15 bases between. The CDR3 here is CASTRRLCHEQYF. In DNA, the CDR3 is TGTGCCAGCACCCGACGACTATGCCACGAGCAGTACTTC.

The chain recombines TRBV3-1 (or the pseudogene TRBV3-2) with TRBJ2-2; TRBD1 matches at 8 bases. The V segment lost 4 bases and the J segment 5 bases; nucleotides outside the gene matches: 6. The CDR3 is 15 amino acids. From germline, CDR1 is LGHDT and CDR2 YNNKEL (reference sequence). The CDR3 protein is CASSPGQGGTGELFF. CDR3 nucleotides: TGTGCCAGCAGCCCCGGACAGGGCGGTACCGGGGAGCTGTTTTTT.

This clone has more than one count but fewer than ten. V gene TRBV6-2 or TRBV6-3 combines with J gene TRBJ1-5, with D tentatively TRBD1 (5 bases). With 2 bases removed from V and 7 bases from J, the gap between germline ends came to 9 bases. The CDR3 has 13 residues. CDR1 and CDR2 from the germline V gene are MNHEY and SVGEGT. The CDR3 reads CASSYGASQPQHF. For the CDR3, the DNA is TGTGCCAGCAGTTACGGGGCAAGCCAGCCCCAGCATTTT.

J is TRBJ1-3 and V is TRBV7-6; 11 nucleotides align to TRBD1. The CDR3 extends over 18 amino acids. The germline V gene has CDR1 SGHVS and CDR2 FNYEAQ. V lost 2 bases and J lost 2; bases outside the gene matches: 8. The DNA of the CDR3 is TGTGCCAGCAGCTTAAATATACCGGGACAGGGGGCTGGAAACACCATATATTTT. It translates to CASSLNIPGQGAGNTIYF. The full variable domain, with the rest looked up from reference TRBV7-6 and TRBJ1-3, is GAGVSQSPRYKVTKRGQDVALRCDPISGHVSLYWYRQALGQGPEFLTYFNYEAQQDKSGLPNDRFSAERPEGSISTLTIQRTEQRDSAMYRCASSLNIPGQGAGNTIYFGEGSWLTVV.

J is TRBJ2-7 and V is TRBV11-2, with 8 nucleotides matching TRBD2. V trimming: 5 bases; J trimming: 2 bases; junction bases outside the gene matches: 5. This CDR3 has 14 amino acids. The germline V gene encodes CDR1 SGHAT and CDR2 FQNNGV. The CDR3 coding sequence is TGTGCCAGCAGCCCTCGGGGGGGGGCCTACGAGCAGTACTTC. Protein sequence: CASSPRGGAYEQYF. The full variable domain, with the rest looked up from reference TRBV11-2 and TRBJ2-7, is EAGVAQSPRYKIIEKRQSVAFWCNPISGHATLYWYQQILGQGPKLLIQFQNNGVVDDSQLPKDRFSAERLKGVDSTLKIQPAKLEDSAVYLCASSPRGGAYEQYFGPGTRLTVT.

The V and J genes are TRBV7-9 and TRBJ1-4; no definite D call. The germline CDR1 and CDR2 sequences are SEHNR and FQNEAQ (reference sequence). V lost 2 bases and J lost 7, with 5 bases in between. The CDR3 contains 12 residues. CDR3 bases: TGTGCCAGCAGCTTAAACGGTGAAAAACTGTTTTTT. It yields the protein CASSLNGEKLFF.

The chain is built from TRBV5-4 and TRBJ1-1; the match to TRBD1 covers 7 bases. Germline V gene data show CDR1 as SGHNT and CDR2 as YYREEE (reference sequence). The V and J ends lost 5 bases and 5 bases, in that order; junction bases with no gene match: 15. CDR3 size: 16 residues. CDR3 DNA: TGTGCCAGCAGGAGTAGAGGGGGCAATTTTGGAACTGAAGCTTTCTTT. It encodes CASRSRGGNFGTEAFF.

This clone appeared a single time. The V and J genes are TRBV19 and TRBJ1-1; maybe TRBD1 (5 bases). Trimming took 7 bases from V and 11 from J, leaving 23 bases between them. The germline V gene has CDR1 LNHDA and CDR2 SQIVND (reference sequence). This CDR3 has 14 amino acids. In DNA form, the CDR3 reads TGTGCCAGTATTGGTATTAACTTAGGAGGGGCCGCTTTCTTT. This encodes CASIGINLGGAAFF.

The chain uses TRBV7-2 and TRBJ2-5, with 8 bases aligning to TRBD2. The length of the CDR3 is 15 residues. With 5 bases clipped from V and 2 bases from J, the junction kept 7 bases outside the gene matches. Looked up from germline, CDR1 is SGHTA and CDR2 is FQGNSA. CDR3 nucleotide sequence: TGTGCCAGCAGCCAGCGGAGCGGGAGACAAGAGACCCAGTACTTC. Amino acids: CASSQRSGRQETQYF.

The V and J genes are TRBV5-8 and TRBJ2-1, with TRBD2 matching 7 bases. V was clipped by 4 bases and J by 6 bases; unmatched bases: 10. Germline CDR1 reads SGHTS; CDR2 reads YDEGEE. The CDR3 has 15 amino acids. The CDR3 sequence: CASSPGTKGFNEQFF. As DNA, the CDR3 is TGTGCCAGCAGCCCCGGGACTAAGGGCTTCAATGAGCAGTTCTTC.

V is TRBV19 and J is TRBJ1-2; 10 bases agree with TRBD1. From germline, CDR1 is LNHDA and CDR2 SQIVND (reference sequence). V was pared by 4 bases and J by 3 bases, with 2 bases of the junction left unmatched. This CDR3 region has 14 residues. CDR3 sequence: CASSNGQGDYGYTF. The CDR3 nucleotides are TGTGCCAGTAGTAACGGACAGGGGGACTATGGCTACACCTTC.

Points on this clone: At one boundary the junction diverges from the germline segment, which might be a read error. The genes are TRBV7-6 and TRBJ1-3, with D possibly matching TRBD1 (6 bases). CDR1 SGHVS and CDR2 FNYEAQ come from the germline V gene. The CDR3 extends over 15 amino acids. The CDR3 region has the DNA TGTGCCAGCAGCTTAGTGTGGGGGCTTGGAGACACCATATATTTT. Its protein product is CASSLVWGLGDTIYF.

This clone was observed once. The gene calls are TRBV7-2 and TRBJ1-2, with 8 bases aligning to TRBD1. Unmatched junction bases numbered 7, after V lost 5 bases and J lost 8 bases. The germline V gene encodes CDR1 SGHTA and CDR2 FQGNSA. The CDR3 consists of 13 residues. In DNA form, the CDR3 reads TGTGCCAGCAGCACCCCACAGGGGGGAGGCTACACCTTC. This encodes CASSTPQGGGYTF.

V usage is TRBV9 and J usage is TRBJ1-2; 8 nucleotides align to TRBD1. CDR3 length: 14 amino acids. The germline V gene has CDR1 SGDLS and CDR2 YYNGEE. J lost 4 bases, V lost 5 bases, and 7 bases had no gene match. The CDR3 DNA reads TGTGCCAGCAGTGCCGGGACAGGCTTCTATGGCTACACCTTC. It is translated as CASSAGTGFYGYTF.

The gene calls are TRBV5-4 and TRBJ2-4; D may be TRBD1 (7 bases). Germline lookup yields CDR1 SGHNT and CDR2 YYREEE (reference sequence). V lost 1 base to trimming and J lost 4 bases, with 15 bases between them. The CDR3 runs to 16 residues. The CDR3 DNA reads as TGTGCCAGCAGCTTGAAACGGCCAGGGGGGAAAAACATTCAGTACTTC. Its protein is CASSLKRPGGKNIQYF.

This sequence joins TRBV15 and TRBJ2-3; D perhaps matches TRBD2 (5 bases). Germline CDR1 is LNHNV and CDR2 is YYDKDF (reference sequence). The V and J ends lost 4 bases and 3 bases respectively, with 8 bases between them. The CDR3 totals 13 residues. The CDR3 DNA reads as TGTGCCACCAGCATGGAGGAAACAGATACGCAGTATTTT. Its protein product is CATSMEETDTQYF. Looking up the rest from reference TRBV15 and TRBJ2-3 gives the full variable domain: DAMVIQNPRYQVTQFGKPVTLSCSQTLNHNVMYWYQQKSSQAPKLLFHYYDKDFNNEADTPDNFQSRRPNTSFCFLDIRSPGLGDTAMYLCATSMEETDTQYFGPGTRLTVL.

The gene calls are TRBV9 and TRBJ2-7; 8 bases are shared with TRBD1. CDR1 is SGDLS and CDR2 is YYNGEE in the germline V gene. CDR3 length: 14 residues. Losses at the gene ends were 0 bases for V and 3 bases for J; bases not matched to a gene: 2. Written as DNA, the CDR3 is TGTGCCAGCAGCGTAGCCGGACAGGGCTACGAGCAGTACTTC. Protein product: CASSVAGQGYEQYF.

The gene calls are TRBV7-2 and TRBJ1-4, with 8 positions matching TRBD1. Losses at the gene ends were 5 bases for V and 6 bases for J; bases not matched to a gene: 8. Germline CDR1 and CDR2: SGHTA and FQGNSA. This CDR3 has 15 amino acids. Here the CDR3 DNA reads TGTGCCAGCAGCCCCAGGACAGGGACTTATGAAAAACTGTTTTTT. This codes for CASSPRTGTYEKLFF.

The chain is built from TRBV19 and TRBJ1-5; 9 bases match TRBD1. The CDR3 totals 16 residues. CDR1 and CDR2 from the germline V gene are LNHDA and SQIVND (reference sequence). V lost 3 bases and J lost 1; bases outside the gene matches: 4. Here the CDR3 reads CASSIWGQGSNQPQHF. CDR3 nucleotide sequence: TGTGCCAGTAGTATTTGGGGACAGGGAAGCAATCAGCCCCAGCATTTT.

The chain couples TRBV3-1 (or the pseudogene TRBV3-2) to TRBJ1-2; TRBD1 is a possible D gene (5 bases). Per germline, CDR1 LGHDT and CDR2 YNNKEL (reference sequence). Trimming stripped 0 bases from V and 7 bases from J, with 12 bases between. The CDR3 runs 14 residues. The CDR3 protein is CASSQDWTRGGYTF. DNA for the CDR3: TGTGCCAGCAGCCAAGATTGGACTAGGGGTGGCTACACCTTC.